Described below is a single T cell receptor beta chain sequence and its context. What antigen it recognizes has not been identified. It has no much larger one-base neighbor in the sample; base qualities were not kept. This sample is part of a study of PD-1 blockade in classical Hodgkin lymphoma (dated by TCRdb to the early 2020s). Background for the entire study: Nivolumab dosing was 3 mg/kg intravenously every 2 weeks, continuing until either disease progression or unacceptable toxicity. To define a peripheral blood immune signature of response to PD-1 blockade in classical Hodgkin lymphoma, the study combined TCR beta sequencing with CyTOF. Overall results and qualifications from the work: A significant rise by C4D1 was seen in CD4+ but not CD8+ TCR diversity (p=0.0027 vs p=0.16), with the rise being most apparent in complete responders (p=0.02). Trial patients with a complete response had baseline diversity similar to that of newly diagnosed patients, while partial responders and progressors had significantly lower diversity. Baseline TCR diversity was reported as lower in newly diagnosed patients than in healthy donors, and lower still in relapsed/refractory patients. Only a single clinical trial cohort was studied, and what caused the repertoire differences, possibly disease activity or prior therapy, remained undefined. Diversity was lower in patients who began nivolumab less than 1 year after ASCT, so these patients were left out of later analyses to avoid confounding by immune reconstitution.

V ends up 0 bases short and J 7 bases short, with an unmatched junction base count of 2. The CDR3, from cysteine to phenylalanine, totals 15 residues. Just CDR3 DNA is preserved here, 45 bases in frame from base 1. CDR1 and CDR2 are drawn from the germline V gene: SGHDT, YYEEEE. In the paper's terms, the time point label means: cycle 4 day 1 (C4D1), after around six weeks of nivolumab. All trial patients had relapsed after autologous stem cell transplantation, with cohorts A, B and C differing in prior brentuximab vedotin exposure. The trial cohort comprised a few dozen patients with relapsed/refractory classical Hodgkin lymphoma whose best overall responses were complete response, partial response or progressive disease. Trial patients were treated with single-agent nivolumab in the multi-cohort phase II CheckMate 205 trial. An independent review committee assessed best overall response using the 2007 International Working Group response criteria. Trial PBMCs were obtained immediately prior to nivolumab initiation (C1D1) and on therapy at cycle 2 day 1 and cycle 4 day 1. Peripheral blood was collected in 8 mL Vacutainer Cell Preparation Tubes, from which PBMCs were isolated by centrifugation and then cryopreserved.

Genomic DNA was isolated using the Qiagen DNeasy kit from unsorted PBMCs as well as from negatively selected CD4+ and CD8+ fractions. Using primers that anneal to V and J segments, immunoSEQ multiplex PCR amplified the TCR beta CDR3 regions. A synthetic immune receptor repertoire was used to minimize amplification bias, and remaining bias was computationally removed after sequencing. The source study handled its data this way. Custom Python scripts were used to quantify repertoire diversity as the Shannon entropy index. Unsorted, CD4+ and CD8+ repertoires were analyzed separately, except for combined analyses in which CD4+ and CD8+ sequences were merged in silico. A clone counted as expanded when the clone's frequency after treatment rose at least 2-fold relative to C1D1, and clones undetected at baseline were given a pseudocount of 0.5. Singleton clones were defined as clones with 0 or 1 copy at C1D1, and non-singleton clones were defined as clones with 2 or more copies. Clones expanded in unsorted samples were annotated as CD4+, CD8+ or unknown by matching protein sequences in sorted samples from the same patient. Wilcoxon tests on paired samples were used to test changes in diversity from C1D1 to C4D1. The immuneACCESS repertoire file appears here via TCRdb, limited to in-frame rearrangements. These files lack a portion of the clones; in checked studies, under half of the deficit traces to unresolved V genes, and the cause of the others is not known. V and J calls and clone size follow that table, whereas D and trimming were derived from the DNA. The sample data list just under 65,000 clones, and under 95% of these were observed just once. 10% of the sample is in the top ten clones.

Source: peripheral blood mononuclear cells (PBMCs), taken before the fourth cycle of nivolumab. The sequence derives from a human donor with classical Hodgkin lymphoma. Recombination joined TRBV5-6 with TRBJ1-3, and 12 bases in between align with TRBD1. The CDR3 reads as follows: CASSLAGTGGNTIYF. The DNA sequence follows: TGTGCCAGCAGCTTGGCTGGGACAGGGGGCAACACCATATATTTT. Reference TRBV5-6 and TRBJ1-3 proteins supply the regions before and after the CDR3; the full variable domain is: DAGVTQSPTHLIKTRGQQVTLRCSPKSGHDTVSWYQQALGQGPQFIFQYYEEEERQRGNFPDRFSGHQFPNYSSELNVNALLLGDSALYLCASSLAGTGGNTIYFGEGSWLTVV.